Listed below are T cell receptor beta chains from one sample, sequenced in a study of blood T cell repertoires in COVID-19. Clones were sequenced by immunoSEQ multiplex PCR, and TCRdb holds only the in-frame ones, with some missing. The sample includes some 280,000 clones, 75% to 90% of them seen just once. The sample consisted of peripheral blood. The receptors come from a woman aged 40-49 years who had recovered from COVID-19. The CDR3 runs from the conserved cysteine through the conserved F or W. Each record gives: D gene, V gene, J gene, clone size, CDR3 DNA, CDR3 protein. A D gene is named only where the DNA matches it firmly. Not every row has a clone size; where given, it reads once, few, many or a size class.

.	TRBV5-5	TRBJ2-5	.	TGTGCCAGCGGGACTGCCTCTGGCTTTACCCAGTACTTC	CASGTASGFTQYF
TRBD1	TRBV13	TRBJ2-6	.	TGTGCCAGCAGCATAACCGGGACAGGGGGCTCTGGGGCCAACGTCCTGACTTTC	CASSITGTGGSGANVLTF
.	TRBV24-1	TRBJ2-1	.	TGTGCCACCAGTGATTTGGCCGGGTACAATGAGCAGTTCTTC	CATSDLAGYNEQFF
TRBD2	TRBV5-4	TRBJ2-5	.	TGTGCCAGCAGCTTGTCTAGCGGATACCGAGGGGAGACCCAGTACTTC	CASSLSSGYRGETQYF
.	TRBV12-3/TRBV12-4	TRBJ2-7	.	TGTGCCAGCAGTTTTGGAGGGTACGAGCAGTACTTC	CASSFGGYEQYF
.	TRBV24-1	TRBJ1-2	.	TGTGCCACCAGTGATGGGGGGGCTCGTGGCTACACCTTC	CATSDGGARGYTF
.	TRBV5-1	TRBJ1-1	once	TGCGCCAGCAGCTTCACAGGAGTGAACACTGAAGCTTTCTTT	CASSFTGVNTEAFF
TRBD1	TRBV4-1	TRBJ2-1	.	TGCGCCAGCAGCCAGGGACAGGGGGGTTACAATGAGCAGTTCTTC	CASSQGQGGYNEQFF
TRBD1	TRBV7-9	TRBJ2-7	.	TGTGCCAGCAGCTTCACGGACAGGGGCTACGAGCAGTACTTC	CASSFTDRGYEQYF
.	TRBV6-5	TRBJ2-1	once	TGTGCCAGCAGTTACGACGGGGGAGCCGTCTTAAATGAGCAGTTCTTC	CASSYDGGAVLNEQFF
TRBD2	TRBV15	TRBJ2-7	.	TGTGCCACCAGCAGAGAGCTAGCGGGAGGGCTTAGTGAGCAGTACTTC	CATSRELAGGLSEQYF
TRBD2	TRBV6-5	TRBJ2-7	.	TGTGCCAGCAGTCCCACTAGCGGGATGCTCGAGCAGTACTTC	CASSPTSGMLEQYF
.	TRBV9	TRBJ2-2	once	TGTGCCAGCAGCGTTTACGGGGGGGAGCTGTTTTTT	CASSVYGGELFF
TRBD1	TRBV5-1	TRBJ1-2	few	TGCGCCAGCAGCTCGCTACGACAGGGCGACTATGGCTACACCTTC	CASSSLRQGDYGYTF
.	TRBV7-9	TRBJ2-7	.	TGTGCCAGCAGCCCGGGACTGCAAAATGAGCAGTACTTC	CASSPGLQNEQYF
.	TRBV25-1	TRBJ2-3	.	TGTGCCAGCAGTGAACAAGCAGGAGATACGCAGTATTTT	CASSEQAGDTQYF
TRBD1	TRBV29-1	TRBJ1-2	.	TGCAGCGTAATCAGGGGGACGGACTATGGCTACACCTTC	CSVIRGTDYGYTF
TRBD2	TRBV19	TRBJ2-1	.	TGTGCCAGTAGTATAAGCGGGGACTCTCACAATGAGCAGTTCTTC	CASSISGDSHNEQFF
TRBD2	TRBV5-6	TRBJ2-7	.	TGTGCCAGCAGCCTAGGGACTAGCGGGATCGTATACGAGCAGTACTTC	CASSLGTSGIVYEQYF
TRBD2	TRBV5-1	TRBJ2-3	.	TGCGCCAGCAGCTTTGGACTAGCGGGAACCCCTTACACAGATACGCAGTATTTT	CASSFGLAGTPYTDTQYF
TRBD2	TRBV4-1	TRBJ2-7	.	TGCGCCAGCAGCCAGGGGGGGAGCGGGAGAACATCCTACGAGCAGTACTTC	CASSQGGSGRTSYEQYF
.	TRBV28	TRBJ2-7	.	TGTGCCAGCAGACCAGCGGACGGACCTAGCTCCTACGAGCAGTACTTC	CASRPADGPSSYEQYF
.	TRBV7-2	TRBJ2-1	.	TGTGCCAGCAGCTTAGGTCTAGAGGGTGAGCAGTTCTTC	CASSLGLEGEQFF
TRBD1	TRBV11-2	TRBJ1-4	.	TGTGCCAGCAGCTGGGGACAGGGTAATGAAAAACTGTTTTTT	CASSWGQGNEKLFF
.	TRBV6-6	TRBJ2-6	.	TGTGCCAGCAGGGGACACCCTTTCTCTGGGGCCAACGTCCTGACTTTC	CASRGHPFSGANVLTF
.	TRBV6-1	TRBJ2-4	.	TGTGCCAGCAGTGAAGCGCAACGGAAAAACATTCAGTACTTC	CASSEAQRKNIQYF
.	TRBV18	TRBJ1-3	.	TGTGCCAGCTCACCACTTCGCGGCGGCAGCGTTATATATTTT	CASSPLRGGSVIYF
.	TRBV18	TRBJ1-1	.	TGTGCCAGCTCAGTAGGGGGTTCCATGAACACTGAAGCTTTCTTT	CASSVGGSMNTEAFF
TRBD2	TRBV5-6	TRBJ2-1	.	TGTGCCAGCAGCTTGGAGGCTAGCGGCCACAATGAGCAGTTCTTC	CASSLEASGHNEQFF
TRBD2	TRBV7-2	TRBJ2-7	.	TGTGCCAGCAGCTTAGAGGGACTAGGCCTCGTGGAGCAGTACTTC	CASSLEGLGLVEQYF
.	TRBV6-5	TRBJ1-1	.	TGTGCCAGCAGTTACTCCCTGTACACTGAAGCTTTCTTT	CASSYSLYTEAFF
TRBD2	TRBV6-2/TRBV6-3	TRBJ2-5	.	TGTGCCAGCAGTTACCCCCGGGGGGGTACCCAAGAGACCCAGTACTTC	CASSYPRGGTQETQYF
.	TRBV19	TRBJ1-5	.	TGTGCCAGTAGTAACACCGTGCAGCCCCAGCATTTT	CASSNTVQPQHF
TRBD2	TRBV10-3	TRBJ2-1	.	TGTGCCATCAGAAAAATAGGCGGCCCCGGGACTAGCGGCGATGAGCAGTTCTTC	CAIRKIGGPGTSGDEQFF
TRBD2	TRBV4-1	TRBJ2-1	.	TGCGCCAGCAGGAGACTAGCGGGAGGTCCCAATGAGCAGTTCTTC	CASRRLAGGPNEQFF
.	TRBV12-3/TRBV12-4	TRBJ2-3	.	TGTGCCAGCAGTTTTCTCCGGGAACATCAGTATTTT	CASSFLREHQYF
.	TRBV3-1/TRBV3-2	TRBJ2-7	.	TGTGCCAGCAGCCCCCCAAGGGGCTGGGCAACCTACGAGCAGTACTTC	CASSPPRGWATYEQYF
.	TRBV6-1	TRBJ1-4	once	TGTGCCAGCAGTGAAGCGGGCCGGGGGAGTGAAAAACTGTTTTTT	CASSEAGRGSEKLFF
.	TRBV15	TRBJ1-5	once	TGTGCCACCAGCTCCGCCGCGGGACCCAATCAGCCCCAGCATTTT	CATSSAAGPNQPQHF
.	TRBV21-1	TRBJ2-1	once	TGTGCCAGCAGCAACATGGGCCCCCGGTTTGCGGGAGCCTACAATGAGCAGTTCTTC	CASSNMGPRFAGAYNEQFF
TRBD1	TRBV5-4	TRBJ2-3	.	TGTGCCAGCAGTCCACAGGGGTTAGGAGTACAGTATTTT	CASSPQGLGVQYF
.	TRBV5-6	TRBJ2-1	once	TGTGCCAGCAGCCCGACAAAGGGGAACAATGAGCAGTTCTTC	CASSPTKGNNEQFF
TRBD2	TRBV2	TRBJ2-7	once	TGTGCCAGCAGTTATACTAGCGGCGCCTCCTACGAGCAGTACTTC	CASSYTSGASYEQYF
TRBD1	TRBV10-3	TRBJ2-7	.	TGTGCCATCAGTGAGCAACCCGGGACAGGGGGCGAGCAGTACTTC	CAISEQPGTGGEQYF
TRBD1	TRBV5-8	TRBJ1-1	.	TGTGCCAGCAGCTTGGGGGACAGGCCCAAAGCTTTCTTT	CASSLGDRPKAFF
TRBD2	TRBV19	TRBJ2-1	.	TGTGCCAGTACCCTAGCGGGGAACAATGAGCAGTTCTTC	CASTLAGNNEQFF
TRBD1	TRBV6-4	TRBJ1-1	.	TGTGCCAGTCACAGGGGAACTGAAGCTTTCTTT	CASHRGTEAFF
.	TRBV11-2	TRBJ1-1	.	TGTGCCAGCAGCCACCCTTGGGCAGGGAAGAACACTGAAGCTTTCTTT	CASSHPWAGKNTEAFF
TRBD2	TRBV3-1/TRBV3-2	TRBJ2-7	.	TGTGCCAGCAGCCCCCTAGCGGGAGGGGGAATATACGAGCAGTACTTC	CASSPLAGGGIYEQYF